This record concerns one T cell receptor (beta chain) sequence. Its antigen is still unknown. The sample originates from a study of Ad26.COV2.S vaccination and SARS-CoV-2 variants. Overall study context: Intramuscular Ad26.COV2.S doses were given once or twice, 56 days apart. Whole-study results and caveats: Breadth measured for non-spike TCRs was similar across vaccine and placebo recipients.

The data were produced by immunoSEQ multiplex PCR, yet TCRdb's version contains in-frame clones alone and is incomplete. The table lists over 400,000 clones, 80% to 95% of them singletons, with roughly 1.7% in the top ten. Regarding treatment: roughly 20 received Ad26.COV2.S at low or high dose, single or two shots; about 5 received placebo; per-sample allocation not given. Material that was analyzed had been drawn on day 63 after the first vaccine or placebo injection. It was Wuhan-strain SARS-CoV-2 spike that the Ad26 vaccine vector expressed. This receptor was identified in a person between 18 and 65 years old who received the Ad26.COV2.S COVID-19 vaccine or a placebo. The sequences come from peripheral blood, collected in a trial of Ad26.COV2.S vaccine versus placebo.

The CDR3 protein is CASNVMSSNQPQHF. The CDR3 bases are TGTGCCAGCAACGTGATGTCGAGCAATCAGCCCCAGCATTTT. The chain links TRBV28 to TRBJ1-5; D uncertain. This CDR3 has 14 residues. The germline V gene has CDR1 MDHEN and CDR2 SYDVKM. V lost 7 bases and J 1 base, leaving 11 bases between the germline ends. The full variable domain, rest sourced from reference TRBV28 and TRBJ1-5, is DVKVTQSSRYLVKRTGEKVFLECVQDMDHENMFWYRQDPGLGLRLIYFSYDVKMKEKGDIPEGYSVSREKKERFSLILESASTNQTSMYLCASNVMSSNQPQHFGDGTRLSIL.